This TCR beta chain comes out of a study of T cell therapy after organ transplantation. The CDR3 is 14 amino acids. Trimming took off 5 bases at V and 6 bases at J, with 16 bases between the two ends. CDR1 is SGHAT, CDR2 FQNNGV, per germline. Indicated time point: 20-29 weeks after completion of therapy. As to this clone: Its antigen is still unknown.

Generated by immunoSEQ multiplex PCR, the TCRdb table keeps only in-frame clones and is missing some. The sample carries approximately 15,000 clones, roughly 87% recorded once. This chain links TRBV11-2 with TRBJ1-2; D is ambiguous. The sample here was CD8+ T cells from blood, taken after autologous CMV-specific T cell therapy. This sequence originates from a human patient who had received a solid organ transplant and had CMV disease. Some T cells may have originated in the graft donor. The CDR3 sequence: CASSGARARHGYTF. The CDR3 DNA follows: TGTGCCAGCAGCGGTGCGCGGGCTCGGCATGGCTACACCTTC.